One sample yielded the 14 T cell receptor beta chains listed below, sequenced in a study of blood T cell repertoires in COVID-19. Libraries were prepared by immunoSEQ multiplex PCR; TCRdb keeps only in-frame clonotypes and omits some of them. Found here are 150,000 or so clones, roughly 87% of them singletons; the top ten hold approximately 6.5%. Sequencing was carried out using PBMCs or T cells enriched from blood (not recorded which). These receptors originate from a woman between 45 and 60 years old who had recovered from COVID-19.

The rearrangement joins TRBV3-1 (or the pseudogene TRBV3-2) to TRBJ2-1; 7 bases fit TRBD2. J lost 3 bases, V lost 4 bases, and 6 bases had no gene match. CDR3 length equals 15 residues. Germline V gives CDR1 LGHDT, CDR2 YNNKEL (reference sequence). DNA of the CDR3: TGTGCCAGCAGCCGCCGCGGGAGCCTCTACAATGAGCAGTTCTTC. Its translation is CASSRRGSLYNEQFF.

The chain carries TRBV6-5 and TRBJ1-1; tentative D call: TRBD1 (5 bases). V dropped 4 bases and J dropped 8 bases, with 14 bases sitting between them. From germline, CDR1 is MNHEY and CDR2 SVGAGI. The CDR3 contains 13 residues. CDR3 coding DNA: TGTGCCAGCAGTTTTAAGAGGGACTCCGAAGCTTTCTTT. It codes for CASSFKRDSEAFF.

CDR3 nucleotides: TGTGCCAGCAGTCGAGACAGGTACGAGCAGTACTTC. This codes for CASSRDRYEQYF. The V gene is TRBV5-4, the J gene TRBJ2-7, with D perhaps TRBD1 (6 bases). The CDR3 consists of 12 residues. CDR1 is SGHNT, CDR2 YYREEE, per germline (reference sequence). Trimming took off 5 bases at V and 4 bases at J, with 10 bases between the two ends.

The chain employs TRBV3-1 (or the pseudogene TRBV3-2) and TRBJ1-6, with TRBD1 as a possible D gene (6 bases). This CDR3 spans 16 amino acids. The V gene's germline CDR1 is LGHDT and CDR2 YNNKEL (reference sequence). Trimming removed 1 base from V and 8 bases from J, with 15 bases in between. The chain's CDR3 is CASSQGLTGWDSPLHF. In DNA, the CDR3 is TGTGCCAGCAGCCAAGGCTTAACAGGGTGGGATTCACCCCTCCACTTT.

The chain employs TRBV25-1 and TRBJ2-3, with D perhaps TRBD2 (6 bases). Trimming took 7 bases from V and 0 from J, leaving 8 bases between them. CDR3 size: 13 residues. Germline-derived CDR1 and CDR2 are MGHDK and SYGVNS. CDR3 region: CASTSASTDTQYF. CDR3 nucleotides: TGTGCCAGCACTAGCGCGAGCACAGATACGCAGTATTTT.

The V gene is TRBV27, the J gene TRBJ2-7, with D possibly being TRBD2 (6 bases). Trimming removed 8 bases at V and 6 bases at J, with 11 bases between. CDR3 length: 11 residues. The germline V gene encodes CDR1 MNHEY and CDR2 SMNVEV (reference sequence). DNA for the CDR3: TGTGCCAGCCGTACGGGAGCCGAGCAGTACTTC. Residues: CASRTGAEQYF.

J is TRBJ1-1 and V is TRBV2, with TRBD1 as a possible D gene (6 bases). Looked up from germline, CDR1 is SNHLY and CDR2 is FYNNEI. The CDR3 is made up of 16 amino acids. V lost 0 bases and J 0 bases, leaving 11 bases between the germline ends. The CDR3 region is CASSEARRTVNTEAFF. Written as DNA, the CDR3 is TGTGCCAGCAGTGAAGCGCGTCGGACAGTGAACACTGAAGCTTTCTTT. The full variable domain, rest sourced from reference TRBV2 and TRBJ1-1, is EPEVTQTPSHQVTQMGQEVILRCVPISNHLYFYWYRQILGQKVEFLVSFYNNEISEKSEIFDDQFSVERPDGSNFTLKIRSTKLEDSAMYFCASSEARRTVNTEAFFGQGTRLTVV.

This clone was observed a single time. The chain has TRBV7-9 and TRBJ1-1, with a weak D call TRBD1 (6 bases). This CDR3 is built from 14 residues. Per the germline V gene, CDR1 is SEHNR and CDR2 is FQNEAQ (reference sequence). Trimming pared 3 bases from V and 4 bases from J, leaving 12 bases between. The CDR3: CASSFSMGATEAFF. DNA of the CDR3: TGTGCCAGCAGCTTTTCAATGGGGGCCACTGAAGCTTTCTTT.

This chain links TRBV28 with TRBJ2-1, with TRBD2 matching over 14 bases. Looked up from germline, CDR1 is MDHEN and CDR2 is SYDVKM. The length of the CDR3 is 19 residues. The trim removed 8 bases at V and 0 bases at J, leaving 12 bases unmatched. The CDR3 nucleotides read TGTGCCAGCTTCATTGGGGGACTAGCGGGAGTTAGCTCCTACAATGAGCAGTTCTTC. This translates into CASFIGGLAGVSSYNEQFF.

This clone was observed once. The chain has TRBV29-1 and TRBJ2-1, with TRBD2 identical over 12 bases. Germline lookup yields CDR1 SQVTM and CDR2 ANQGSEA. Germline trimming cut 2 bases from V and 0 bases from J; bases unmatched to any gene: 5. The CDR3 consists of 17 residues. In DNA form, the CDR3 reads TGCAGCGTTGAATGGCTAGCGGGAGGGATCTCCTACAATGAGCAGTTCTTC. Translating gives CSVEWLAGGISYNEQFF.

The CDR3 here is CASSGPGSLSYNEQFF. As DNA, the CDR3 is TGTGCCAGCAGCGGCCCCGGGAGCCTCTCCTACAATGAGCAGTTCTTC. V usage is TRBV14 and J usage is TRBJ2-1; possibly TRBD2 for D (6 bases). Trimming removed 5 bases from V and 0 bases from J, with 14 bases in between. Germline V gives CDR1 SGHDN, CDR2 FVKESK. This CDR3 contains 16 residues.

CDR3: CASSPGLAGGVTQYF. CDR3 in DNA: TGTGCCAGCAGCCCGGGACTAGCGGGAGGTGTTACGCAGTATTTT. The rearrangement links TRBV7-6 to TRBJ2-3, with TRBD2 matching over 15 bases. Trimming removed 5 bases from V and 8 bases from J; junction bases left unmatched: 5. The CDR3 runs to 15 residues. Germline lookup yields CDR1 SGHVS and CDR2 FNYEAQ.

With respect to this clone: Other DNA sequences of this sample code for an identical CDR3. The V gene is TRBV28, the J gene TRBJ2-7, with 9 bases fitting TRBD1. Germline loops: CDR1 MDHEN, CDR2 SYDVKM. V shed 3 bases, J shed 4 bases, and the junction held 4 bases outside the gene matches. The CDR3 consists of 14 residues. CDR3 bases: TGTGCCAGCAGTTTTACGGGACAGGGTTACGAGCAGTACTTC. Translating gives CASSFTGQGYEQYF.

The chain couples TRBV6-6 to TRBJ1-1; D is perhaps TRBD1 (6 bases). There are 12 residues in the CDR3. Germline V gives CDR1 MNHNY, CDR2 SVGAGI (reference sequence). V was pared by 6 bases and J by 4 bases, with 9 bases between. The CDR3 region has the DNA TGTGCCAGCAGATTAGGGGGCACTGAAGCTTTCTTT. Amino acids: CASRLGGTEAFF.